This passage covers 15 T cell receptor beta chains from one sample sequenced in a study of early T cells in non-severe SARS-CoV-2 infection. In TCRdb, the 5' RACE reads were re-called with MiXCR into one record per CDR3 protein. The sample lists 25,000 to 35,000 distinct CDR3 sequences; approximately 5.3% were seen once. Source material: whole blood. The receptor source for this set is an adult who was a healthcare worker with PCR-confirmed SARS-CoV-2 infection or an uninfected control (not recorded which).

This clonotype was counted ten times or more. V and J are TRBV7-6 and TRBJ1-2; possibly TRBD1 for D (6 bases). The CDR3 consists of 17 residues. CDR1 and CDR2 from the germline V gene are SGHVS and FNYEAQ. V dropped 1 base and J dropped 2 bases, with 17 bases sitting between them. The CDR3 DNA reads TGTGCCAGCAGCTTAGGCCTGGCAGGGGACACGAACTATGGCTACACCTTC. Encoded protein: CASSLGLAGDTNYGYTF.

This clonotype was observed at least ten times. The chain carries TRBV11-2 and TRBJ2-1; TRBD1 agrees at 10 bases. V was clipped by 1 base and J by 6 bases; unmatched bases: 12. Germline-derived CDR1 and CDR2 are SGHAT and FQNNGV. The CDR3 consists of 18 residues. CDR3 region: CASSLAEGTGQGFNEQFF. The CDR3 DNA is TGTGCCAGCAGCTTAGCCGAAGGGACGGGACAGGGGTTCAATGAGCAGTTCTTC. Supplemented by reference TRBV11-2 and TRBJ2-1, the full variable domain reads EAGVAQSPRYKIIEKRQSVAFWCNPISGHATLYWYQQILGQGPKLLIQFQNNGVVDDSQLPKDRFSAERLKGVDSTLKIQPAKLEDSAVYLCASSLAEGTGQGFNEQFFGPGTRLTVL.

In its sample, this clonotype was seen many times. The CDR3 sequence is CASSLGLGILYNEQFF. The CDR3 coding sequence is TGTGCCAGCAGTTTAGGGCTAGGGATTCTATACAATGAGCAGTTCTTC. This chain joins TRBV12-3 or TRBV12-4 and TRBJ2-1; no clear D. This CDR3 region has 16 residues. V was shortened by 1 base and J by 4 bases, with 14 bases between the two germline ends.

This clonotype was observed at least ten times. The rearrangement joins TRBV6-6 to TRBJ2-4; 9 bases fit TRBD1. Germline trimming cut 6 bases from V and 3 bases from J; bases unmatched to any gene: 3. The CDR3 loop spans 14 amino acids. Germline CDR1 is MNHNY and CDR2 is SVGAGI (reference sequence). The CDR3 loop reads CASRGQGGKNIQYF. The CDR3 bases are TGTGCCAGCAGGGGACAGGGCGGCAAAAACATTCAGTACTTC.

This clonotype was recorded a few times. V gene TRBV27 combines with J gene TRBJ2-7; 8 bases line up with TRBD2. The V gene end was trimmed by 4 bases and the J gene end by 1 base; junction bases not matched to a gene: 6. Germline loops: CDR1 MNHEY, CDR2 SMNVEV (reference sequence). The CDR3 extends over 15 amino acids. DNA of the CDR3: TGTGCCAGCAGTTCTTTAGCGGGGCGATCCTACGAGCAGTACTTC. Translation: CASSSLAGRSYEQYF.

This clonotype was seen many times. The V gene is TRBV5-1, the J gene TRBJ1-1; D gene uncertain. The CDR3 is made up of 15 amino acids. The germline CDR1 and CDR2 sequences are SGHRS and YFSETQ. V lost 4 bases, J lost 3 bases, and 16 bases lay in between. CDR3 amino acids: CASSPSGGMDTEAFF. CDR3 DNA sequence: TGCGCCAGCAGCCCCTCGGGAGGGATGGACACTGAAGCTTTCTTT.

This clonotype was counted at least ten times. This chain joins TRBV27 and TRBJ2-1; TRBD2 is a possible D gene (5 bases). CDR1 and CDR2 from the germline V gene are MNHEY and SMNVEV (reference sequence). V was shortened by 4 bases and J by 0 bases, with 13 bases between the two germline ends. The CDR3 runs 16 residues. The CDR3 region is CASSSRTSSSYNEQFF. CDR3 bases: TGTGCCAGCAGTTCCCGGACTTCCAGCTCCTACAATGAGCAGTTCTTC.

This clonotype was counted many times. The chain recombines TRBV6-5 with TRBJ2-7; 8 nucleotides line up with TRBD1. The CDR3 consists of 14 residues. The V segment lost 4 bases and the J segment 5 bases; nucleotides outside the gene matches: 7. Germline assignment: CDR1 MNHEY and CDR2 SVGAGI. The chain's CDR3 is CASSFGLDRDEQYF. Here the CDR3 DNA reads TGTGCCAGCAGTTTCGGACTGGACAGGGACGAGCAGTACTTC.

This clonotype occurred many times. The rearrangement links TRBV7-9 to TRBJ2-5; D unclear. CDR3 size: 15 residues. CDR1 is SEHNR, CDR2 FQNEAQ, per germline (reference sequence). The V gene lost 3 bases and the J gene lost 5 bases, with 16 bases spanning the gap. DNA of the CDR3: TGTGCCAGCAGCTTGGGCCCCGGACGGCTGGAGACCCAGTACTTC. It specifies CASSLGPGRLETQYF.

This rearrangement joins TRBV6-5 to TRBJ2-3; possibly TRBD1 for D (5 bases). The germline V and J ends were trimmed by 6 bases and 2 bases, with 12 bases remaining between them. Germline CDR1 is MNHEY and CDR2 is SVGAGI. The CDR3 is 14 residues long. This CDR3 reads CASRETVLTDTQYF. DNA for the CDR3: TGTGCCAGCAGGGAGACAGTTCTCACAGATACGCAGTATTTT.

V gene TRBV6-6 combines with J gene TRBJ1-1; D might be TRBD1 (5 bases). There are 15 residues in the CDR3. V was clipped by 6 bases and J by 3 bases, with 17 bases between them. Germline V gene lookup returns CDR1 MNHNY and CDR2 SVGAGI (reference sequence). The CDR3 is CASRLFSGGDTEAFF. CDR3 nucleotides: TGTGCCAGCAGGTTGTTTTCGGGAGGGGACACTGAAGCTTTCTTT.

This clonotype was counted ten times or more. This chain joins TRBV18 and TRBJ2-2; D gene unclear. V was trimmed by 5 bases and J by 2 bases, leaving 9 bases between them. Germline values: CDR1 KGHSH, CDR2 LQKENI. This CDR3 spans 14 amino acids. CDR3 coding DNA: TGTGCCAGCTCATCAGTCACCAACACCGGGGAGCTGTTTTTT. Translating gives CASSSVTNTGELFF.

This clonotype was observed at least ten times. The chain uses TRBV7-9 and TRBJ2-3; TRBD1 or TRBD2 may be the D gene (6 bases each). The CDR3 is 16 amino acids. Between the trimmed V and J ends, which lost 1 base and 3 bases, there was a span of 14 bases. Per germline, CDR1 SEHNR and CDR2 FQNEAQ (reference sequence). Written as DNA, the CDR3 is TGTGCCAGCAGCTTAGACACCGGGGGCCAAACAGATACGCAGTATTTT. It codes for CASSLDTGGQTDTQYF.

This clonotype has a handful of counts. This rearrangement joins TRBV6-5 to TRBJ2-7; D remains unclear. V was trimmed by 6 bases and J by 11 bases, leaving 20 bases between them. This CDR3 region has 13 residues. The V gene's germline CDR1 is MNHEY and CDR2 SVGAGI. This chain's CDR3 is CASRSDGLRGEYF. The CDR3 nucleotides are TGTGCCAGCAGATCAGACGGATTACGAGGAGAGTACTTC.

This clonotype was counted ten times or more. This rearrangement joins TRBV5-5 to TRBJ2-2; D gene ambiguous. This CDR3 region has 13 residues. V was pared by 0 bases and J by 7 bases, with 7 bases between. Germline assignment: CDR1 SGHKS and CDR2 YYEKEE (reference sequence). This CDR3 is CASSLASHGELFF. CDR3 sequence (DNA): TGTGCCAGCAGCTTGGCCTCCCACGGGGAGCTGTTTTTT. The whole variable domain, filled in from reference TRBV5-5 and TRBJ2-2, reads DAGVTQSPTHLIKTRGQQVTLRCSPISGHKSVSWYQQVLGQGPQFIFQYYEKEERGRGNFPDRFSARQFPNYSSELNVNALLLGDSALYLCASSLASHGELFFGEGSRLTVL.